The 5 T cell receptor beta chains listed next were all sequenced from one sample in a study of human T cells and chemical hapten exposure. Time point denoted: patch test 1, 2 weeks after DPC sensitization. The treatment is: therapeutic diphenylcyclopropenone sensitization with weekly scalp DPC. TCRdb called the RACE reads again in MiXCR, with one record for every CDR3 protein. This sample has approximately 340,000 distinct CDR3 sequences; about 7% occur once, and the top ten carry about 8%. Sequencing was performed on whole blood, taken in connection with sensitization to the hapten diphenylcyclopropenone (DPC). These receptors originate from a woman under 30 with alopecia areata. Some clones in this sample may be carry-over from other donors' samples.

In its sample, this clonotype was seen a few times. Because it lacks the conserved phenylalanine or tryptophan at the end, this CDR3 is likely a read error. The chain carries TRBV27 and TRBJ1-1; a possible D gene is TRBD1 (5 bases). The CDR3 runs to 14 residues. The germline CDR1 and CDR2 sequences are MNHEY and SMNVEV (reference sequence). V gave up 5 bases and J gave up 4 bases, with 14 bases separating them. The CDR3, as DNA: TGTGCCAGCAGTCTGCAGGGCAAAGGCACTGAAGCTTTCCTT. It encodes CASSLQGKGTEAFL.

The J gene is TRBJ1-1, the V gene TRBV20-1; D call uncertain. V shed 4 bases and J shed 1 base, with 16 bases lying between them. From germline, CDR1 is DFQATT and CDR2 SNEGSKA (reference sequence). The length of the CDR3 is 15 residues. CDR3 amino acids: CSAIPLDAPNTEAFF. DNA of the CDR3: TGCAGTGCTATCCCGTTGGATGCGCCGAACACTGAAGCTTTCTTT.

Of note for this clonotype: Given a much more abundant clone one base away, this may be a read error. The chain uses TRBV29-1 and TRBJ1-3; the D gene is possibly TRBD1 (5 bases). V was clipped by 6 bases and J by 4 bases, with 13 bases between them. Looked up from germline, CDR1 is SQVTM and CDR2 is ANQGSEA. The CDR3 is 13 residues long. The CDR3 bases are TGCAGCGTGACAGAAGTATTAGGAAACACCATATATTTT. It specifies CSVTEVLGNTIYF.

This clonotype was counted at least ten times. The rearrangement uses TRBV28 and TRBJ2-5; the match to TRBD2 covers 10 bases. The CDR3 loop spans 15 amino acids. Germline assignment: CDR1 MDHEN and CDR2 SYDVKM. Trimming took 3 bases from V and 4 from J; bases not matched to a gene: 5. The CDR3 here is CASSFQTSGSETQYF. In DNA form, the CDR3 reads TGTGCCAGCAGTTTCCAGACTAGCGGGTCAGAGACCCAGTACTTC.

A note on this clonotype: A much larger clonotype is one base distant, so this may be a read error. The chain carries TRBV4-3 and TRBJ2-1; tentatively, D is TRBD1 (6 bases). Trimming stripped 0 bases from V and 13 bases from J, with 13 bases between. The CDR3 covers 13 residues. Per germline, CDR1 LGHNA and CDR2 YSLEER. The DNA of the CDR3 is TGCGCCAGCAGCCAAGAGTGGCCGGGACACCAGTTCTTC. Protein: CASSQEWPGHQFF.